This TCR beta chain came from a study of blood T cell repertoires in COVID-19. Across the study: There were acute and convalescent COVID-19 samples, and they came from the United States, Italy and Spain. From T cells, B-cell-depleted T cells, or PBMCs came the material, which was cDNA or gDNA.

As processed by the authors: Counts of nucleated cells, estimated from reference gene primer amplification, were obtained. The protocol was immunoSEQ multiplex PCR, while the TCRdb copy is restricted to in-frame clones and leaves out a portion. V, J and clone size are taken as reported in that table, and D and trimming were inferred from the DNA itself. The sample carries around 260,000 clones, 75% to 95% recorded once. The CDR3 contains 13 residues. CDR1 is LGHNA, CDR2 YNFKEQ, per germline. The V end was cut by 0 bases, the J end by 8 bases, with 8 bases between. The clonotype originates from a person aged 18-30 years with COVID-19, enrolled during active disease. The sequenced sample was peripheral blood. The V call is TRBV4-2, the J call TRBJ2-1; D remains ambiguous. Here the CDR3 DNA reads TGTGCCAGCAGCCAAGATACAACCCATGAGCAGTTCTTC. As protein: CASSQDTTHEQFF.